Below, 13 T cell receptor beta chains from the same sample are listed, as sequenced in a study of blood T cell repertoires in COVID-19. Libraries were prepared by immunoSEQ multiplex PCR; TCRdb keeps only in-frame clonotypes and omits some of them. The profile shows about 300,000 clones, 85% to 90% of them singletons. Sequencing was performed on peripheral blood. The receptors were sampled from a man aged 70-80 years with acute or convalescent COVID-19.

This chain connects TRBV27 to TRBJ2-1; D is perhaps TRBD2 (6 bases). This CDR3 is 15 amino acids long. In germline, CDR1 is MNHEY, CDR2 SMNVEV (reference sequence). V lost 7 bases to trimming and J lost 6 bases, with 19 bases between them. The CDR3 nucleotides read TGTGCCAGCACTCCACGGGGGACCCCTGGCAATGAGCAGTTCTTC. Its translation is CASTPRGTPGNEQFF.

The V gene is TRBV6-5, the J gene TRBJ2-5, with TRBD2 as a possible D gene (5 bases). Trimming took 0 bases from V and 5 from J, leaving 13 bases between them. The germline V gene encodes CDR1 MNHEY and CDR2 SVGAGI. The CDR3 length is 15 residues. CDR3 DNA sequence: TGTGCCAGCAGTTACTCGAGAGGGAGCCAGGAGACCCAGTACTTC. Translated: CASSYSRGSQETQYF.

About this clone itself: Other DNA sequences in the same sample also yield this CDR3. V usage is TRBV5-6 and J usage is TRBJ1-2; the match to TRBD1 covers 8 bases. Germline-derived CDR1 and CDR2 are SGHDT and YYEEEE. The CDR3 has 14 amino acids. J was trimmed by 4 bases and V by 2 bases; bases with no gene match: 4. The CDR3 DNA reads as TGTGCCAGCAGCTTACGGGACAGGTTCTATGGCTACACCTTC. Protein product: CASSLRDRFYGYTF.

The CDR3 nucleotides are TGTGCCATCAGTGAGACCATAGCGGGACACAGTTCAAAGGTC. Translating gives CAISETIAGHSSKV. This chain connects TRBV10-3 to TRBJ2-7, with 8 nucleotides matching TRBD2. The germline gives CDR1 ENHRY, CDR2 SYGVKD. The CDR3 consists of 14 residues.

The chain links TRBV2 to TRBJ1-5; a possible D gene is TRBD1 (6 bases). Trimming pared 4 bases from V and 6 bases from J, leaving 13 bases between. In germline, CDR1 is SNHLY, CDR2 FYNNEI. The CDR3 has 14 residues. In nucleotides, the CDR3 is TGTGCCAGCAGTGGAGGGGGTGGGGGTCAGCCCCAGCATTTT. As protein: CASSGGGGGQPQHF. Full variable domain (missing parts from reference TRBV2 and TRBJ1-5): EPEVTQTPSHQVTQMGQEVILRCVPISNHLYFYWYRQILGQKVEFLVSFYNNEISEKSEIFDDQFSVERPDGSNFTLKIRSTKLEDSAMYFCASSGGGGGQPQHFGDGTRLSIL.

This clone was seen only a few times. The V gene is TRBV2, the J gene TRBJ1-5; D possibly corresponds to TRBD1 (6 bases). V lost 7 bases and J lost 1, with 14 bases in between. CDR1 and CDR2 (germline): SNHLY, FYNNEI. The CDR3 covers 15 residues. As DNA, the CDR3 is TGTGCCAGCACCGTGGGGGGGCCAAGCAATCAGCCCCAGCATTTT. Its translation is CASTVGGPSNQPQHF. The entire variable domain, with the rest obtained from reference TRBV2 and TRBJ1-5, is as follows: EPEVTQTPSHQVTQMGQEVILRCVPISNHLYFYWYRQILGQKVEFLVSFYNNEISEKSEIFDDQFSVERPDGSNFTLKIRSTKLEDSAMYFCASTVGGPSNQPQHFGDGTRLSIL.

This clone is a singleton in its sample. J is TRBJ1-2 and V is TRBV29-1; TRBD1 matches at 8 bases. The germline V gene encodes CDR1 SQVTM and CDR2 ANQGSEA. The ends lost 0 bases at V and 1 base at J; junction bases unmatched: 1. This CDR3 spans 14 amino acids. The CDR3 coding sequence is TGCAGCGTTGAAGACAGGGGGCTTAACTATGGCTACACCTTC. As protein: CSVEDRGLNYGYTF.

The chain links TRBV7-2 to TRBJ1-1; TRBD1 is a possible D gene (5 bases). The CDR3 extends over 14 amino acids. The V end was cut by 2 bases, the J end by 0 bases, with 7 bases between. Germline CDR1 is SGHTA and CDR2 is FQGNSA. The CDR3 loop is CASSLTGMNTEAFF. CDR3 nucleotide sequence: TGTGCCAGCAGCTTAACAGGCATGAACACTGAAGCTTTCTTT.

The chain has TRBV7-9 and TRBJ2-7; no clear D. The CDR3 covers 14 residues. CDR1 and CDR2 (germline): SEHNR, FQNEAQ (reference sequence). With 3 bases removed from V and 6 bases from J, the gap between germline ends came to 15 bases. The CDR3 region is CASSFSNAASEQYF. The DNA for the CDR3 is TGTGCCAGCAGCTTTAGTAACGCGGCGAGCGAGCAGTACTTC.

The J gene is TRBJ2-6, the V gene TRBV7-2; tentatively, D is TRBD2 (7 bases). The CDR3 runs to 18 residues. Germline V CDR1 and CDR2: SGHTA, FQGNSA. V shed 2 bases and J shed 4 bases, with 18 bases lying between them. Written as DNA, the CDR3 is TGTGCCAGCAGCTTAACCGCGGGGGCAGGCTCCGGGGCCAACGTCCTGACTTTC. This translates into CASSLTAGAGSGANVLTF.

This rearrangement joins TRBV7-2 to TRBJ2-7; TRBD2 matches 7 bases. Germline lookup yields CDR1 SGHTA and CDR2 FQGNSA. V was pared by 1 base and J by 2 bases, with 5 bases of the junction left unmatched. The CDR3 is 15 residues long. CDR3 bases: TGTGCCAGCAGCTTAGTTAGCGGGCCGGCCTACGAGCAGTACTTC. Amino acid sequence: CASSLVSGPAYEQYF.

The rearrangement uses TRBV7-2 and TRBJ2-2; 14 bases fit TRBD2. After removal of 5 bases from V and 6 bases from J, the junction contained 5 bases not matched to a gene. The CDR3 consists of 16 residues. Germline V lookup: CDR1 SGHTA, CDR2 FQGNSA. CDR3 sequence (DNA): TGTGCCAGCAGCCCGACTAGCGGGAGGGCCCCCGGGGAGCTGTTTTTT. This encodes CASSPTSGRAPGELFF. The variable domain in full, with the rest retrieved from reference TRBV7-2 and TRBJ2-2, is GAGVSQSPSNKVTEKGKDVELRCDPISGHTALYWYRQSLGQGLEFLIYFQGNSAPDKSGLPSDRFSAERTGGSVSTLTIQRTQQEDSAVYLCASSPTSGRAPGELFFGEGSRLTVL.

V gene TRBV5-1 combines with J gene TRBJ1-4, with a tentative D call TRBD1 (6 bases). The V gene's germline CDR1 is SGHRS and CDR2 YFSETQ. This CDR3 region has 15 residues. V lost 4 bases and J 3 bases, leaving 13 bases between the germline ends. In nucleotides, the CDR3 is TGCGCCAGCAGCCCCTCCAGGGGTTCTAATGAAAAACTGTTTTTT. As protein: CASSPSRGSNEKLFF.